The 15 T cell receptor beta chains in this list originate from one sample, sequenced in a study of post-analysis software for immune sequencing data. Findings of the study overall: When patients were compared with controls, a handful of TRBV segments were more frequent, TRBV5-6, TRBV5-1 and TRBV20-1 among them.

Built from TCR beta cDNA, the libraries had unique molecular identifiers in them. TCRdb itself ran the PCR reads through MiXCR, one entry per CDR3 protein. The sample has approximately 660,000 distinct CDR3 sequences, roughly three fifths seen once. No antigens are known for them. Sequencing input: blood. Receptors were obtained from a girl aged 2 to 9 with multiple sclerosis.

V usage is TRBV29-1 and J usage is TRBJ2-1, with 8 positions matching TRBD2. V was clipped by 0 bases and J by 7 bases; unmatched bases: 5. There are 14 residues in the CDR3. Germline V CDR1 and CDR2: SQVTM, ANQGSEA. The CDR3 spells CSVEDGREGNEQFF. CDR3 bases: TGCAGCGTTGAAGACGGGAGGGAGGGGAATGAGCAGTTCTTC.

The chain employs TRBV20-1 and TRBJ2-1; D unclear. The CDR3 totals 11 residues. V lost 3 bases and J lost 7, with 7 bases in between. Germline V gene lookup returns CDR1 DFQATT and CDR2 SNEGSKA (reference sequence). CDR3 in DNA: TGCAGTGCTAGGGCATCAAATGAGCAGTTCTTC. As protein: CSARASNEQFF.

The chain links TRBV5-5 to TRBJ2-7; no clear D. The CDR3 totals 14 residues. Germline V gene sequence: CDR1 SGHKS, CDR2 YYEKEE (reference sequence). The V end was cut by 4 bases, the J end by 0 bases, with 11 bases between. The CDR3 DNA reads TGTGCCAGCAGCCCCGGCCGGGTCTCCTACGAGCAGTACTTC. It encodes CASSPGRVSYEQYF.

This chain uses TRBV29-1 with TRBJ1-2; 7 nucleotides match TRBD1. The ends lost 3 bases at V and 8 bases at J; junction bases unmatched: 15. The CDR3 is made up of 15 amino acids. Germline assignment: CDR1 SQVTM and CDR2 ANQGSEA. CDR3 DNA sequence: TGCAGCGTTGAGGGGGAGACAGGGCCGAGTCGGGGCTACACCTTC. Translation: CSVEGETGPSRGYTF. The entire variable domain, with the rest obtained from reference TRBV29-1 and TRBJ1-2, is as follows: SAVISQKPSRDICQRGTSLTIQCQVDSQVTMMFWYRQQPGQSLTLIATANQGSEATYESGFVIDKFPISRPNLTFSTLTVSNMSPEDSSIYLCSVEGETGPSRGYTFGSGTRLTVV.

The J gene is TRBJ2-1, the V gene TRBV10-3; weak D call: TRBD2 (6 bases). Trimming removed 6 bases from V and 4 bases from J, with 16 bases in between. Germline V gives CDR1 ENHRY, CDR2 SYGVKD. The CDR3 runs 15 residues. The CDR3 loop is CAISTAGTDYNEQFF. The CDR3 DNA reads as TGTGCCATCAGCACTGCCGGGACTGATTACAATGAGCAGTTCTTC.

This clonotype was found a few times. This chain links TRBV11-2 with TRBJ2-7; the D is unclear. From germline, CDR1 is SGHAT and CDR2 FQNNGV. The CDR3 has 14 residues. Trimming removed 3 bases from V and 2 bases from J, with 11 bases in between. CDR3 region: CASSFYGFPYEQYF. For the CDR3, the DNA is TGTGCCAGCAGCTTTTACGGGTTTCCCTACGAGCAGTACTTC.

The V call is TRBV7-2, the J call TRBJ1-2; TRBD1 is a possible D gene (6 bases). Germline V gives CDR1 SGHTA, CDR2 FQGNSA. This CDR3 has 15 residues. V gave up 3 bases and J gave up 5 bases, with 16 bases separating them. The CDR3, as DNA: TGTGCCAGCAGCTTTTTGAACTCAGGGGAATATGGCTACACCTTC. Its protein product is CASSFLNSGEYGYTF.

In DNA, the CDR3 is TGTGCCAGCAGTGAAGATGGAGCAAAGAACACTGAAGCTTTCTTT. It is translated as CASSEDGAKNTEAFF. This chain joins TRBV2 and TRBJ1-1; D not certain. Germline CDR1 reads SNHLY; CDR2 reads FYNNEI. Trimming stripped 1 base from V and 1 base from J, with 10 bases between. CDR3 length: 15 amino acids.

In its sample, this clonotype was seen a few times. This chain uses TRBV6-1 with TRBJ2-2; D may match TRBD1 or TRBD2 (5 bases each). CDR3 size: 16 residues. The germline V gene has CDR1 MNHNS and CDR2 SASEGT. V lost 4 bases and J lost 6, with 18 bases in between. The CDR3 sequence is CASSAHRDPTAGELFF. CDR3 bases: TGTGCCAGCAGTGCCCACCGGGACCCGACCGCCGGGGAGCTGTTTTTT.

The V gene is TRBV7-9, the J gene TRBJ2-3, with D uncertain. The CDR3 is made up of 13 amino acids. Between the trimmed V and J ends, which lost 2 bases and 2 bases, there was a span of 5 bases. The germline CDR1 and CDR2 sequences are SEHNR and FQNEAQ (reference sequence). The CDR3 DNA is TGTGCCAGCAGCTTACCCCTCACAGATACGCAGTATTTT. Amino acid sequence: CASSLPLTDTQYF.

V usage is TRBV20-1 and J usage is TRBJ2-1; 10 bases agree with TRBD2. With V trimmed by 4 bases and J by 9 bases, 12 bases remained unmatched. CDR1 and CDR2 (germline): DFQATT, SNEGSKA (reference sequence). There are 15 residues in the CDR3. The CDR3 loop reads CSAKLAGEFLGEQFF. DNA for the CDR3: TGCAGTGCTAAGCTAGCGGGAGAGTTTTTGGGTGAGCAGTTCTTC.

This clonotype was counted only a few times. One junction end does not reproduce the germline sequence, and a read error may be involved. This sequence joins TRBV5-1 and TRBJ1-2; no definite D call. Germline V lookup: CDR1 SGHRS, CDR2 YFSETQ. The CDR3 has 13 residues. The CDR3 DNA reads as TGTGCCAGCAGCTTAAGTGGCGGGGATGGCTACACCTTC. Its translation: CASSLSGGDGYTF.

The V gene is TRBV7-9, the J gene TRBJ1-2; D is unresolved. CDR1 is SEHNR, CDR2 FQNEAQ, per germline (reference sequence). The length of the CDR3 is 13 residues. The V and J ends lost 1 base and 7 bases respectively, with 10 bases between them. The DNA for the CDR3 is TGTGCCAGCAGCTTAGAGAGAAGGAGTGGCTACACCTTC. This gives the protein CASSLERRSGYTF. The variable domain in full, with the rest retrieved from reference TRBV7-9 and TRBJ1-2, is DTGVSQNPRHKITKRGQNVTFRCDPISEHNRLYWYRQTLGQGPEFLTYFQNEAQLEKSRLLSDRFSAERPKGSFSTLEIQRTEQGDSAMYLCASSLERRSGYTFGSGTRLTVV.

The chain links TRBV5-1 to TRBJ1-1; TRBD1 matches at 7 bases. V was pared by 2 bases and J by 5 bases, with 6 bases of the junction left unmatched. Germline CDR1 and CDR2: SGHRS and YFSETQ. This CDR3 has 14 amino acids. The CDR3: CASSFDRDGTEAFF. CDR3 nucleotide sequence: TGCGCCAGCAGCTTCGACAGGGATGGGACTGAAGCTTTCTTT.

The chain recombines TRBV7-2 with TRBJ2-1; 10 positions agree with TRBD2. The CDR3 extends over 15 amino acids. Germline CDR1 SGHTA, CDR2 FQGNSA. Unmatched junction bases numbered 6, after V lost 6 bases and J lost 4 bases. CDR3 nucleotide sequence: TGTGCCAGCAGTCCGACTAGCGGGTATTACAATGAGCAGTTCTTC. Amino acid sequence: CASSPTSGYYNEQFF. Full variable domain (outside the CDR3, taken from reference TRBV7-2 and TRBJ2-1): GAGVSQSPSNKVTEKGKDVELRCDPISGHTALYWYRQSLGQGLEFLIYFQGNSAPDKSGLPSDRFSAERTGGSVSTLTIQRTQQEDSAVYLCASSPTSGYYNEQFFGPGTRLTVL.